The T cell receptor beta chain described here comes from a study of cytomegalovirus exposure and HLA in healthy donors. A few counts support this clone. The PCR used 60 Vbeta and 13 Jbeta primers. Here immunoSEQ multiplex PCR was the method, and the copy in TCRdb shows in-frame clones only, minus some. The sample includes over 120,000 clones, approximately 78% seen only once; the top ten take 2% to 2.5%. The germline gives CDR1 LNHDA, CDR2 SQIVND (reference sequence). The V and J ends lost 6 bases and 7 bases respectively, with 10 bases between them. The CDR3 is 12 amino acids. Source material: PBMCs. This rearrangement joins TRBV19 to TRBJ1-5, with D unresolved. This TCR came from a woman aged 18-29 years in good health and CMV-seropositive. The CDR3 coding sequence is TGTGCCAGTAGAACCGGGTGGCAGCCCCAGCATTTT. It encodes CASRTGWQPQHF.